This T cell receptor beta chain was identified in a study of shared clonotypes between healthy human individuals (dated by TCRdb to 2020 to 2022). Regarding the study in general: A couple of women and a few men aged 18 to 49 years were included in the cohort. Between about 0.9 and 10 billion PBMCs per donor were obtained by leukapheresis. Libraries were prepared and TCR repertoires were sequenced by different laboratories using diverse techniques, in order to increase sequencing depth and limit assay-specific biases. The study deeply sequenced blood TCR repertoires of about five healthy adults to estimate repertoire size and the extent of clonotype sharing between individuals.

The table lists this clone with a count of one. The antigen it recognizes is unknown. No quality values exist for individual bases; no much larger clone is one base distant. Results and caveats for the whole study, not just this receptor: Because the study included a small number of donors, the genetic and exposure-history diversity represented was limited. Based on pairwise subsampling, the degree of clonotype sharing among donors was expected to be affected by sequencing depth. Sampling was restricted to blood, and TCR repertoires in tissue are likely to differ from TCR repertoires in blood.

The donors were healthy, HIV-negative adults who had no recently reported acute infections or vaccinations. All donors were Caucasian adults living in Nashville, Tennessee, USA. For unsorted samples, around 90 million PBMCs were counted, and genomic DNA was extracted using the QIAamp DNA Blood Mini kit. Blood was collected by leukapheresis, and PBMCs were isolated by Ficoll-Histopaque density gradient centrifugation and then cryopreserved in liquid nitrogen vapor phase. Using the deep immunoSEQ assay, TCR CDR3 regions were amplified from genomic DNA by multiplex PCR. For each cell subset, the extracted genomic DNA was distributed evenly across all wells of several immunoSEQ 96-well plates, and each plate served as one replicate. For unsorted PBMC, each replicate PCR was loaded with about 280 ng genomic DNA, equivalent to some 27,000 T cell genomes. Unsorted PBMC genomic DNA was sequenced across ten immunoSEQ deep assay plates. Purified libraries were measured with a Qubit 3.0 fluorometer, size-checked on a Bioanalyzer 2100, and measured again with the KAPA Library Quantification kit. A separate single-read 150-cycle Illumina NextSeq 550 flow cell was used to sequence each immunoSEQ 96-well plate. As for the authors' bioinformatics: Because only junctional sequences without quality scores were contained in the immunoSEQ output, filtering matching that applied to full-length reads could not be performed. Sequences were annotated with PyIR, a Python wrapper for IgBLAST v1.9, using IMGT germline references to assign V/J genes and CDR3. Reads with weak V/J assignments (E-value above 1e-6), missing CDR3, stop codons, out-of-frame junctions, or ambiguous translated residues were removed. V3J clonotypes were defined as sequences sharing an identical inferred V gene, J gene, and CDR3 amino acid sequence. Percentage overlap between repertoires was computed as shared unique clonotypes divided by the size of the smaller repertoire. Repertoire richness was assessed with RTK rarefaction, the Chao1 estimator, and Recon v2.1 estimates of unobserved clonotypes. Entries here come from immuneACCESS through TCRdb and include only in-frame sequences with V and J called. Some clones fail to appear in such tables; in the studies checked, an unresolved V gene covers under half of the shortfall, and the cause of the remainder is unknown. V, J and clone size derive from that table, while D and trimming were established from the DNA sequence. The sample includes approximately 480,000 clones, with over 60% observed a single time. The biggest ten clones account for about an eighth of the sample.

The specimen was PBMCs. This TCR was recovered from a woman in her 40s in good health. Some clones in this sample may be carry-over from other donors' samples.

This receptor carries the CDR3 CASSLVAREGYETQYF. Here is the DNA: TGCGCCAGCAGCTTGGTAGCGCGGGAGGGGTACGAGACCCAGTACTTC. Recombination linked TRBV5-1 to TRBJ2-5, with 9 junctional bases fitting TRBD2. Inclusive of the bounding cysteine and phenylalanine, the CDR3 is 16 residues long. CDR3 DNA is the only sequence kept; it has 48 bases, read in frame from the first base. Relative to germline, V is missing 0 bases and J is missing 5 bases, with 8 bases of the junction outside any gene match. CDR1 and CDR2 are read off the germline V gene as SGHRS and YFSETQ.